This TCR beta chain was found in a study of radiotherapy plus CTLA-4 blockade in lung cancer. Background on the study: Patients showed objective responses in under 20% of cases, and disease control was achieved by approximately 33%.

Germline-derived CDR1 and CDR2 are MNHNS and SASEGT. There are 13 residues in the CDR3. V was pared by 7 bases and J by 4 bases, with 13 bases between. Treatment of patients with chemo-refractory metastatic non-small-cell lung cancer consisted of focal radiation plus CTLA-4 blockade with ipilimumab. Generated by immunoSEQ multiplex PCR, the TCRdb table keeps only in-frame clones and is missing some. The sample holds 90,000 to 95,000 clones; about four fifths are singletons and the top ten take 0.75% to 0.85%. Study outcomes and limitations: In blood, after radiotherapy plus ipilimumab, tumor-derived TCR clones expanded. It was early blood T cell clone dynamics, with interferon-beta, that reportedly best predicted response.

As concerns this clone: Its target is unknown.

J is TRBJ1-2 and V is TRBV6-1; D perhaps matches TRBD1 (6 bases). Sequencing was performed on peripheral blood, taken from a patient treated with radiotherapy plus ipilimumab. The sequence was obtained from a human donor with non-small cell lung cancer who had stable disease on radiotherapy plus ipilimumab. In DNA, the CDR3 is TGTGCCAGCACCCTACAGGGTGGCTATGGCTACACCTTC. Translating it yields CASTLQGGYGYTF.